These 4 T cell receptor beta chains were all obtained from the same sample, sequenced in a study of shared clonotypes between healthy human individuals. TCRdb's copy holds only in-frame clones and misses some; the assay was immunoSEQ multiplex PCR. The sample holds 2 million or so clones, about 95% seen once. CD8 cells classed as naive were CD45RO-negative and positively selected for CCR7, excluding terminally differentiated effector memory CD45RA+ cells. The sequencing sample was made of naive CD8+ T cells sorted from blood. These receptors all come from a man aged 18 to 30 in good health.

The CDR3 here is CASSQEGLTSSYEQYF. The CDR3 DNA reads as TGCGCCAGCAGCCAAGAAGGTCTCACCAGCTCCTACGAGCAGTACTTC. The chain couples TRBV4-1 to TRBJ2-7; D ambiguous. The germline V gene encodes CDR1 MGHRA and CDR2 YSYEKL. Trimming removed 0 bases at V and 0 bases at J, with 12 bases between. The CDR3 runs 16 residues.

The chain combines TRBV6-1 with TRBJ2-7; no reliable D call. Germline loops: CDR1 MNHNS, CDR2 SASEGT. The CDR3 spans 14 residues. V was trimmed by 1 base and J by 2 bases, leaving 9 bases between them. The DNA for the CDR3 is TGTGCCAGCAGTGAAGATCCAAGCGCCTACGAGCAGTACTTC. Translation: CASSEDPSAYEQYF.

The rearrangement links TRBV30 to TRBJ1-4; no firm D call. Germline CDR1 is GTSNPN and CDR2 is SVGIG (reference sequence). V lost 1 base and J 7 bases, leaving 13 bases between the germline ends. The length of the CDR3 is 14 residues. The DNA of the CDR3 is TGTGCCTGGAGTGAAACTCGGTTAGGTGAAAAACTGTTTTTT. Translating it yields CAWSETRLGEKLFF.

V usage is TRBV27 and J usage is TRBJ2-3; D may match TRBD1 or TRBD2 (5 bases each). This CDR3 contains 14 residues. V shed 4 bases and J shed 1 base, with 9 bases lying between them. Germline assignment: CDR1 MNHEY and CDR2 SMNVEV (reference sequence). The CDR3 coding sequence is TGTGCCAGCAGTTACGGGACCGGCACAGATACGCAGTATTTT. Translation gives CASSYGTGTDTQYF.